This TCR beta chain was sequenced in a study of cytomegalovirus exposure and HLA in healthy donors (dated by TCRdb to 2016 to 2017). For the wider study: An earlier analysis of about 560 of the donors reported around 280 Gb of sequence data and 117 million unique TCR beta sequences obtained from about 180 million T cells. The study was designed to test whether signatures of past pathogen exposure could be identified by cataloging public T cell receptors. To predict cytomegalovirus infection status, the study brought together high-throughput TCR immunosequencing, statistical association of individual TCRs with disease status, and machine learning. The study used immunosequencing to profile the T cell repertoires of more than 650 subjects and linked those repertoires to cytomegalovirus serostatus. A separate validation cohort of over a hundred different subjects was used in addition to the roughly 620-subject first cohort. The genetic ancestry cluster associated with self-reported Caucasian donors included about 81% of the roughly 360 genotyped donors. On average, 235,054 unique TCR beta nucleotide sequences were sequenced per donor among 398 genotyped donors of the cohort, with around 19% of those sequences being non-productive. Donor age, sex, ethnicity and CMV serostatus were compiled alongside the repertoire data. A later genetic analysis took genome-wide SNP genotypes for about three fifths of the roughly 670 donors and used that subset as a discovery cohort. An early release covering about 600 HLA-typed donors comprised roughly 300 gigabases of sequencing data and around 85 million unique TCR sequences. Rather than drawing on any new phenotypic data, the later analysis identified candidate immune exposures from TCR beta sequences and the way those sequences occurred across donors. Typing coverage differed by locus: A, B, C, DRB1 and DQB1 were typed in about 629-640 donors, DQA1 in 500 to 550, DPA1 in around 580, and DPB1 in roughly 470. Four to six DR-DQ haplotypes were handled as single units for association and clustering, since linkage in the cohort was strong. Every discovery cohort repertoire had been produced on one sequencing platform. HLA typing covered class I and class II loci at four-digit resolution. To study patterns of TCR occurrence, a later analysis re-analyzed previously published TCR beta repertoires from 500 to 850 donors and added high-resolution HLA genotyping. To decide whether each TCR beta V gene segment behaved as functional or pseudogenic, an earlier analysis of some 600 of the donors relied on high-throughput TCR beta sequencing. The research as a whole found: Because counts were too low, approximately 15 rarely observed V segments, including chromosome 9 orphons, were excluded from the earlier analysis of 587 of the donors. In the study, around 150 TCR beta chains were listed as associated with cytomegalovirus. Cytomegalovirus status was reported to be diagnosed by the classifier with high specificity and sensitivity in both the original and validation cohorts. Because the 87-base-pair reads could not distinguish some IMGT-functional V segments, including TRBV6-2 and TRBV6-3, those segments were excluded. The authors suggested that the approach could potentially be generalized to other disease states and immunological phenotypes. In a later analysis, TCR association rates were found to vary across HLA loci, with the most associated TCRs seen for DRB1 alleles and the fewest for HLA-C alleles. A later analysis found that HLA-associated TCR beta chains were more clonally expanded and had lower generation probabilities than equally common non-associated chains. According to a later analysis, most CMV-associated TCR beta chains appeared to be HLA-restricted, and the HLA associations seemed to be driven largely by CMV exposure. A later genetic analysis reported fewer N-insertions in productive TCRs among donors in an Asian-associated ancestry cluster than the approximately 670-donor mean. An association between a missense DCLRE1C variant and V-gene and J-gene trimming of TCR beta chains was found in a later genetic analysis and replicated in an independent cohort. Immune exposure information for the cohort was limited to CMV serostatus. Only TCR beta chains were sequenced in this cohort, and the absence of alpha or paired-chain data limited detectable features. Because some donors lacked HLA typing at each locus, the association tests relied only on the typed subset. A group of highly shared sequence variants was considered likely to be a technical artifact of the sequencing pipeline. An earlier analysis of approximately 530 of the donors showed that most TCR beta V segments appeared in productive rearrangements either about 90% or about 30% of the time, which broadly matched IMGT annotations. A later analysis associated 15,000 to 20,000 TCR beta sequences with specific HLA alleles at a false discovery rate of 0.05. A further reported finding was that TCR beta sequences accurately predicted the HLA-A and HLA-B alleles for most subjects in the first cohort. Linkage disequilibrium might explain the correlated functional status among segregating V segments, but an unknown experimental factor could not be excluded. Presence/absence analyses assumed roughly uniform sequencing depth across donors, an assumption that may not hold. According to a later analysis, parvovirus B19, influenza, CMV and Epstein-Barr virus appeared linked to several top co-occurrence clusters. Strong co-occurrence of HLA alleles, especially DR and DQ, made assigning TCR associations to individual alleles difficult. In vitro tests confirmed that a few of the cytomegalovirus-associated TCR beta chains recognize cytomegalovirus antigens. While some public TCRs were present in many individuals, most TCR sequences turned up only very rarely across donors.

Library generation was performed with the immunoSEQ multiplex PCR assay. For the multiplex PCR, a mixture combining 60 forward primers for TCR Vbeta segments and 13 reverse primers for TCR Jbeta segments was used. A multiplex PCR assay on genomic DNA amplified the CDR3 region of rearranged TCR beta genes. Amplified TCR beta libraries were sequenced as 87-base-pair reads on the Illumina HiSeq System. For the original study's pipeline: Across the 666 repertoires, a later analysis counted 75 million to 90 million unique TCR beta chains, 9.5 million to 13 million of which were shared by at least two donors. Raw reads were error-corrected and collapsed into unique sequences with a nearest-neighbor algorithm that merged closely related sequences to remove PCR and sequencing errors. V, D and J gene segments were assigned by aligning CDR3 sequences to IMGT reference sequences. Each retained sequence needed at least a six-nucleotide match to both a V gene segment and a J gene segment. Rearrangements were called productive when the CDR3 lacked stop codons and stayed in frame with V and J; all others were non-productive. Following IMGT convention, CDR3 was defined as the stretch from the second conserved V-encoded cysteine up to the conserved J-encoded phenylalanine. The earlier analysis of 500 to 650 of the donors excluded any sequence lacking an unambiguous match to a single V gene segment. An earlier analysis of 500 to 700 of the donors classified V segments as functional when productive rearrangements were above 56.7% and as segregating when the standard deviation between donors was above 5%. A statistical classification framework was developed to diagnose cytomegalovirus status using the catalog of TCR beta chain sequences. In a later analysis, TCR nucleotide sequences were compared against IMGT/GENE-DB human TR gene sequences so that V and J genes could be assigned. A later analysis assigned CDR3 sequences and most-parsimonious VDJ recombination scenarios with the TCRdist pipeline. In a later analysis, every TCR beta chain was defined by the combination of its CDR3 amino acid sequence and its V-gene family, and reads without a unique V-gene family were dropped. A later analysis removed roughly 590 highly shared, low-generation-probability nucleotide sequences to deal with suspected cross-contamination and a sequencing artifact. A later analysis calculated a clonal expansion index for each public chain from normalized within-repertoire ranks of inferred template counts. In a later analysis, generation probabilities were computed using a VDJ recombination model fitted to out-of-frame rearrangements, and the results were checked against IGoR. Hypergeometric tests were used in a later analysis to score TCR-TCR, TCR-HLA and TCR-CMV co-occurrence, with a repertoire-size bias correction applied to the TCR pairs. In a later analysis, false discovery rates were estimated by permuting HLA or CMV assignments 20 times. In a later analysis, co-occurring TCRs were grouped using DBSCAN, and TCRdist sequence similarity was added for clustering within HLA-allele-positive subsets. For co-occurrence clustering, repertoires with fewer than 30,000 or more than 120,000 public chains were excluded, along with five repertoires with anomalous nucleotide sharing. TCRdb's version of the immuneACCESS table is confined to in-frame rearrangements and falls short of the full clone set. An unresolved V gene accounts for under half of the shortfall where checked; the remainder is of unknown origin. The V and J calls and clone size are taken from that table; D and trimming were inferred from the DNA. This sample comprises hundreds of thousands of clones, 75% to 90% of them detected only once. The ten largest clones capture roughly 0.7% of the sample.

This clone was seen only once. Its antigen target is currently unknown. At one boundary the junction diverges from the germline segment, which might be a read error. In total, roughly 670 healthy bone marrow donors made up the cohort. At the time of sampling, every cohort member was nominally healthy, though immune exposures that went unrecorded were likely present. The donor tested CMV seronegative and was one of the 352 seronegative cohort members. Each donor provided a peripheral blood sample, and peripheral blood mononuclear cells were used for TCR beta sequencing. Genomic DNA was extracted from the blood cell samples with the Qiagen DNeasy Blood Extraction Kit. In the germline V gene (reference sequence), CDR1 corresponds to SEHNR and CDR2 to FQNEAQ. Including cysteine and phenylalanine, the CDR3 has 14 amino acids. The DNA shown is the 42-base CDR3, in frame from base 1.

The receptor was isolated from a boy younger than 10 in good health and CMV-seronegative. Input material: PBMCs. The chain couples TRBV7-9 to TRBJ2-5; perhaps TRBD1 is the D gene, with 7 bases matching. The encoded CDR3 is CASSIATGRETQYF. Read as DNA, the sequence is TGTGCCAGCAGCATAGCGACAGGGAGGGAGACCCAGTACTTC.